This T cell receptor beta chain comes out of a study of shared clonotypes between healthy human individuals. Study as a whole: Three CD4 naive, three CD4 memory, two CD8 naive and one CD8 memory plate were used per donor.

CDR3 length: 15 residues. CDR1 is MNHEY and CDR2 is SMNVEV in the germline V gene (reference sequence). V was clipped by 3 bases and J by 5 bases, with 15 bases between them. CD45RO-negative CD8 cells positively selected for CCR7 made up the naive population, which excluded terminally differentiated effector memory CD45RA+ cells. Sorted-subset replicate PCRs used 200 ng of genomic DNA. This amount corresponded to 30,000 to 35,000 T cell genomes. In the study's own analysis: Filtering of immunoSEQ junctional sequences could not match full-length read filtering. Some clones are missing from TCRdb's copy, which holds only in-frame ones; the method was immunoSEQ multiplex PCR. V and J calls and clone size are given by that table; D and trimming were obtained from the DNA. The sample lists about 1.9 million clones, 93% occurring once.

This clonotype was obtained from a man aged 18-30 years in good health. Some clones in this sample may be carry-over from other donors' samples. What was sequenced was naive CD8+ T cells from PBMCs. This chain uses TRBV27 with TRBJ2-3; D is unresolved. This CDR3 is CASSLRRGMGDTQYF. For the CDR3, the DNA is TGTGCCAGCAGTTTGCGGCGTGGGATGGGAGATACGCAGTATTTT.